This is a list of T cell receptor beta chains from one sample in a study of T cell repertoires in cytomegalovirus infection. TCRdb re-called the reads through MiXCR, storing one row per CDR3 protein. Of fewer than 200,000 distinct CDR3 sequences listed, approximately 15% are singletons. The sample comprised PBMCs. These receptors came from a human donor in good health (CMV status not recorded). Some clones in this sample may be carry-over from other donors' samples. Both conserved end residues are part of each CDR3. A D gene is named only where the DNA matches it firmly. A row's size may be missing; if present it is once, few, many or a size class.

size	V	J	D	CDR3	DNA
many	TRBV10-3	TRBJ2-5	TRBD2	CAIGAGGLQETQYF	TGTGCCATCGGAGCGGGAGGCCTTCAAGAGACCCAGTACTTC
.	TRBV25-1	TRBJ1-4	TRBD1	CASSEQGASGNEKLFF	TGTGCCAGCAGCGAACAGGGGGCGTCGGGAAATGAAAAACTGTTTTTT
.	TRBV20-1	TRBJ1-1	.	CSARDNPGRTEAFF	TGCAGTGCTAGAGATAATCCAGGCCGTACTGAAGCTTTCTTT
few	TRBV28	TRBJ1-5	.	CASSLAGDNQPQHF	TGTGCCAGCAGTTTAGCGGGGGACAATCAGCCCCAGCATTTT
few	TRBV6-1	TRBJ2-5	.	CASLSRGFQETQYF	TGTGCCAGCCTCTCAAGGGGATTCCAAGAGACCCAGTACTTC
many	TRBV12-3/TRBV12-4	TRBJ2-5	.	CASSSIRAAGEETQYF	TGTGCCAGCAGTTCCATCCGGGCCGCCGGGGAAGAGACCCAGTACTTC
many	TRBV4-1	TRBJ1-2	.	CASSQEGREAAGSGYTF	TGCGCCAGCAGCCAAGAGGGTCGAGAGGCCGCGGGTAGCGGCTACACCTTC
few	TRBV19	TRBJ1-1	TRBD1	CASTGTGGRTEAFF	TGTGCCAGTACCGGGACAGGGGGAAGGACTGAAGCTTTCTTT
many	TRBV5-1	TRBJ2-7	TRBD1	CASRPGTGAYEQYF	TGCGCCAGCAGGCCCGGGACAGGGGCCTACGAGCAGTACTTC
.	TRBV20-1	TRBJ2-2	TRBD1	CSASSWGRGYTGELFF	TGCAGTGCTAGTTCCTGGGGCAGGGGGTACACCGGGGAGCTGTTTTTT
many	TRBV7-8	TRBJ1-5	.	CASTRMLNQPQHF	TGTGCCAGCACCAGAATGCTGAATCAGCCCCAGCATTTT
many	TRBV12-3/TRBV12-4	TRBJ1-4	.	CASSTGTMEEKLFF	TGTGCCAGCAGTACCGGGACCATGGAGGAAAAACTGTTTTTT
.	TRBV28	TRBJ2-4	.	CASSLWGGVAKNIQYF	TGTGCCAGCAGTTTGTGGGGTGGGGTAGCCAAAAACATTCAGTACTTC
many	TRBV6-1	TRBJ2-7	TRBD2	CASSGLAGSISYEQYF	TGTGCCAGCAGTGGACTAGCGGGAAGTATCTCCTACGAGCAGTACTTC
.	TRBV7-9	TRBJ1-2	.	CASSAPTENYGYTF	TGTGCCAGCAGCGCTCCGACGGAAAACTATGGCTACACCTTC
few	TRBV5-1	TRBJ2-1	.	CASSLEPGYYNEQFF	TGCGCCAGCAGCTTAGAGCCGGGCTACTACAATGAGCAGTTCTTC
.	TRBV6-5	TRBJ2-3	.	CASSKGDTQYF	TGTGCCAGCAGTAAAGGAGATACGCAGTATTTT
few	TRBV28	TRBJ2-7	.	CASTNKGGRRDF	TGTGCCAGCACTAATAAAGGAGGACGGAGAGACTTC
.	TRBV28	TRBJ1-1	TRBD1	CASSPQPGQGLRSAFF	TGTGCCAGCAGTCCCCAACCGGGACAGGGGTTAAGGTCTGCTTTCTTT
.	TRBV9	TRBJ2-1	.	CASSVDLEGLPYNEQFF	TGTGCCAGCAGCGTAGACCTTGAGGGCCTCCCCTACAATGAGCAGTTCTTC
many	TRBV12-3/TRBV12-4	TRBJ2-6	TRBD2	CASSPRGAGFSGANVLTF	TGTGCCAGCAGCCCCCGGGGAGCGGGGTTCTCTGGGGCCAACGTCCTGACTTTC
few	TRBV12-3/TRBV12-4	TRBJ2-1	.	CASSYPTVGHPEQFF	TGTGCCAGCAGTTACCCAACCGTGGGACATCCTGAGCAGTTCTTC
many	TRBV7-2	TRBJ1-1	TRBD1	CASSFYRGGYTEAFF	TGTGCCAGCAGCTTTTACAGGGGCGGGTACACTGAAGCTTTCTTT
.	TRBV28	TRBJ2-5	TRBD2	CASSLGGLAGVETQYF	TGTGCCAGCAGCCTAGGGGGGCTAGCGGGAGTCGAGACCCAGTACTTC
many	TRBV7-8	TRBJ2-7	TRBD1	CASSTSRTGGYEQYF	TGTGCCAGCAGCACATCCAGGACAGGGGGCTACGAGCAGTACTTC
many	TRBV28	TRBJ1-1	.	CASSSTGWAFF	TGTGCCAGCAGCTCAACAGGGTGGGCTTTCTTT
many	TRBV6-2/TRBV6-3	TRBJ2-1	.	CASSSRSYNEQFF	TGTGCCAGCAGTTCCCGCTCCTACAATGAGCAGTTCTTC
.	TRBV10-3	TRBJ2-2	.	CAISEPEGQKSNTGELFF	TGTGCCATCAGTGAGCCCGAAGGACAGAAAAGCAACACCGGGGAGCTGTTTTTT
.	TRBV6-2/TRBV6-3	TRBJ2-6	.	CAARVNRGRGANVLTF	TGTGCCGCCAGGGTCAACCGGGGCCGTGGGGCCAACGTCCTGACTTTC
many	TRBV29-1	TRBJ2-5	.	CSDPPRVFQETQYF	TGCAGCGACCCACCACGGGTCTTCCAAGAGACCCAGTACTTC
.	TRBV27	TRBJ2-7	.	CASGLSSYEQYF	TGTGCCTCGGGACTTAGCTCCTACGAGCAGTACTTC
many	TRBV7-8	TRBJ2-1	.	CASSLASGNNEQFF	TGTGCCAGCAGCTTAGCGTCCGGAAACAATGAGCAGTTCTTC
many	TRBV7-2	TRBJ2-5	.	CASSFRGQETQYF	TGTGCCAGCAGCTTTCGGGGCCAAGAGACCCAGTACTTC
many	TRBV25-1	TRBJ1-2	.	CASSSRSYYGYTF	TGTGCCAGCAGTAGTCGCAGCTACTATGGCTACACCTTC
few	TRBV15	TRBJ1-4	.	CATSRDLTGYDEKLFF	TGTGCCACCAGCAGAGATCTCACAGGGTATGATGAAAAACTGTTTTTT
few	TRBV19	TRBJ1-1	.	CASTQGAQNTEAFF	TGTGCCAGTACACAGGGAGCCCAGAACACTGAAGCTTTCTTT
few	TRBV30	TRBJ2-1	.	CAWGGNEQFF	TGTGCCTGGGGCGGCAATGAGCAGTTCTTC
many	TRBV12-3/TRBV12-4	TRBJ2-7	TRBD1	CASSFYRTGQHYEQYF	TGTGCCAGCAGTTTTTACCGGACAGGACAACACTACGAGCAGTACTTC
.	TRBV7-6	TRBJ2-5	.	CASSFGGGETQYF	TGTGCCAGCAGCTTTGGAGGGGGAGAGACCCAGTACTTC
.	TRBV6-2/TRBV6-3	TRBJ2-5	TRBD1	CASSSGTVVQETQYF	TGTGCCAGCAGTTCCGGGACAGTAGTTCAAGAGACCCAGTACTTC
few	TRBV27	TRBJ2-7	TRBD2	CASSLTAGVRLYEQYF	TGTGCCAGCAGCCTTACAGCGGGGGTCAGGTTATACGAGCAGTACTTC
few	TRBV30	TRBJ2-3	.	CAWSVSKGGTDTQYF	TGTGCCTGGAGTGTAAGTAAGGGCGGCACAGATACGCAGTATTTT
many	TRBV7-2	TRBJ2-2	TRBD2	CASSLRTSGLGTGELFF	TGTGCCAGCAGCCTAAGGACTAGCGGGTTGGGGACCGGGGAGCTGTTTTTT
few	TRBV6-6	TRBJ2-3	TRBD2	CASSVPLAGGADTQYF	TGTGCCAGCAGTGTACCACTAGCGGGGGGAGCAGATACGCAGTATTTT
.	TRBV6-2/TRBV6-3	TRBJ2-1	.	CASSTAQYNEQFF	TGTGCCAGCAGTACGGCACAGTACAATGAGCAGTTCTTC
few	TRBV4-1	TRBJ2-7	TRBD2	CASSLIPGLADSYEQYF	TGCGCCAGCAGCCTTATACCGGGACTAGCGGATTCCTACGAGCAGTACTTC
many	TRBV7-2	TRBJ1-1	TRBD1	CASSEYRGNTEAFF	TGTGCCAGCAGCGAGTACAGGGGGAACACTGAAGCTTTCTTT
.	TRBV7-3	TRBJ1-1	.	CASSSAPNTEAFF	TGTGCCAGCAGCTCAGCGCCTAACACTGAAGCTTTCTTT
.	TRBV20-1	TRBJ2-2	TRBD2	CSATRTSGAGELFF	TGCAGTGCTACCCGGACTAGCGGTGCCGGGGAGCTGTTTTTT
few	TRBV6-5	TRBJ2-7	TRBD2	CASSIAGQLYEQYF	TGTGCCAGTAGTATAGCGGGACAACTCTACGAGCAGTACTTC
.	TRBV15	TRBJ2-2	.	CATSRDGAVNTGELFF	TGTGCCACCAGCAGAGATGGGGCAGTAAACACCGGGGAGCTGTTTTTT
.	TRBV11-2	TRBJ1-2	TRBD1	CASSFRGQDGYTF	TGTGCCAGCAGCTTCAGGGGGCAGGATGGCTACACCTTC
few	TRBV27	TRBJ2-3	.	CASSIGGPGGSTQYF	TGTGCCAGCAGCATCGGGGGGCCGGGGGGATCTACGCAGTATTTT
few	TRBV6-5	TRBJ1-5	TRBD1	CASSYGQGVGQPQHF	TGTGCCAGCAGTTACGGGCAGGGGGTAGGTCAGCCCCAGCATTTT
many	TRBV7-2	TRBJ1-2	.	CASSLGHSTGGYTF	TGTGCCAGCAGCTTAGGTCACAGTACAGGCGGCTACACCTTC
many	TRBV11-2	TRBJ2-3	.	CASSLPRTFTDTQYF	TGTGCCAGCAGCTTACCACGGACCTTCACAGATACGCAGTATTTT
few	TRBV20-1	TRBJ1-1	.	CSATLGNLMNTEAFF	TGCAGTGCTACGCTAGGAAACCTAATGAACACTGAAGCTTTCTTT
many	TRBV12-3/TRBV12-4	TRBJ1-2	TRBD1	CASSYSETGGYGYTF	TGTGCCAGCAGTTATTCTGAGACAGGGGGCTATGGCTACACCTTC
.	TRBV4-3	TRBJ2-1	.	CASSQDVGDLGYNEQFF	TGCGCCAGCAGCCAAGATGTAGGAGACTTGGGCTACAATGAGCAGTTCTTC